This TCR beta chain was sequenced in a study of CD8+CD57+ T cells in acquired aplastic anemia. For the study at large: An average of 3.2 ug of DNA was obtained from sorted CD4+ and CD8+ cells. Study-wide points: A set of about 30 CD8+ CDR3 sequences was shared between patients and controls, and these sequences appeared highly expressed in patients.

This clonotype came up a few times. The antigen remains unidentified. Patients included in sequencing had previously demonstrated CD8+CD57+ cell expansion by flow cytometry. Profiling that covered TCR beta VDJ and CDR3 relied on genomic DNA as its template. TCRdb called the reads again in MiXCR, with one record for every CDR3 protein. The sample includes 95,000 to 150,000 distinct CDR3 sequences, about 40% seen only once; the top ten take 2.6%. Germline-derived CDR1 and CDR2 are SGHTA and FQGNSA. CDR3 length equals 16 residues. Unmatched junction bases numbered 7, after V lost 6 bases and J lost 7 bases.

The clonotype originates from a human donor with aplastic anemia. The V gene is TRBV7-2, the J gene TRBJ2-1, with 15 bases lining up with TRBD2. The sequenced material came from sorted CD4+, CD8+, or CD8+CD57+ T cells (not recorded which) from PBMCs. CDR3 residues: CASSRTSGGARNEQFF. The CDR3 DNA is TGTGCCAGCAGTCGGACTAGCGGGGGGGCCAGAAATGAGCAGTTCTTC.